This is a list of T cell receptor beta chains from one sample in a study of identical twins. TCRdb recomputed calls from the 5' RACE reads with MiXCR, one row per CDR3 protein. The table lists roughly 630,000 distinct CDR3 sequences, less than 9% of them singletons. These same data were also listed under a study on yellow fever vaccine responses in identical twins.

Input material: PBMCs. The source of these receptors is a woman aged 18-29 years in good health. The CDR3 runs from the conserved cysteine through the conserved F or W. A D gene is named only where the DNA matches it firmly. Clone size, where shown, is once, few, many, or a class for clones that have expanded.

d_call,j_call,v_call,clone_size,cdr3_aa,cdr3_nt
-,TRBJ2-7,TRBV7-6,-,CASSPGGRPSYEQYF,TGTGCCAGCAGCCCCGGAGGACGACCCTCCTACGAGCAGTACTTC
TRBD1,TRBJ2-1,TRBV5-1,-,CASSLQGQFNDNEQFF,TGCGCCAGCAGTCTCCAGGGACAGTTCAACGACAATGAGCAGTTCTTC
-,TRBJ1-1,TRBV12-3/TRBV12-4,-,CASRVGGRTEAFF,TGTGCCAGCAGGGTAGGGGGAAGGACTGAAGCTTTCTTT
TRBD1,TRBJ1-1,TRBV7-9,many,CASSHLTGSPNTEAFF,TGTGCCAGCAGCCACCTGACAGGGTCCCCGAACACTGAAGCTTTCTTT
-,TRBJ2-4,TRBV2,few,CASSGWAVKNIQYF,TGTGCCAGCAGTGGCTGGGCGGTCAAAAACATTCAGTACTTC
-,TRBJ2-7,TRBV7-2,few,CASSLGGTHSYEQYF,TGTGCCAGCAGCTTAGGTGGGACTCACTCCTACGAGCAGTACTTC
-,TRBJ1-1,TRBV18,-,CASSPVSNTEAFF,TGTGCCAGCTCACCAGTCAGTAACACTGAAGCTTTCTTT
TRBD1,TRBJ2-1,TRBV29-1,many,CSVDGAGGNEQFF,TGCAGCGTTGATGGCGCAGGGGGCAACGAGCAGTTCTTC
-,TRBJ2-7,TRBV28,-,CARGAATSYEQYF,TGTGCCAGGGGGGCGGCCACCTCCTACGAGCAGTACTTC
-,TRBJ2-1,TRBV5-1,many,CASSLIGQPSGEQFF,TGCGCCAGCAGCTTAATCGGGCAACCCAGCGGGGAGCAGTTCTTC
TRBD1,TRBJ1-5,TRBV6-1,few,CASIDRGTLWSNQPQHF,TGTGCCAGCATCGACAGGGGAACCCTCTGGAGCAATCAGCCCCAGCATTTT
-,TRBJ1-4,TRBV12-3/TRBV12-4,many,CASRLAGVGEKLFF,TGTGCCAGCAGATTGGCGGGGGTTGGGGAAAAACTGTTTTTT
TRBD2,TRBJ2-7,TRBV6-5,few,CASSSSSGTYEQYF,TGTGCCAGCAGTTCGTCTAGCGGGACCTACGAGCAGTACTTC
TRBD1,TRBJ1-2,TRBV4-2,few,CASSLQGNYTF,TGTGCCAGCAGCCTACAGGGGAATTACACCTTC
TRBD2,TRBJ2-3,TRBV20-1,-,CSARVAGGVPDTQYF,TGCAGTGCTAGAGTAGCGGGGGGTGTCCCAGATACGCAGTATTTT
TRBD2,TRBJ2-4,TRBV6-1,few,CASRRTSGRNSAKNIQYF,TGTGCCAGCAGACGGACTAGCGGTCGAAATTCCGCCAAAAACATTCAGTACTTC
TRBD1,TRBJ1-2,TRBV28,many,CASSTQGGPIYGYTF,TGTGCCAGCAGTACCCAGGGGGGGCCGATCTATGGCTACACCTTC
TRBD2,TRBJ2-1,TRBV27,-,CASSRRAGGRDEQFF,TGTGCCAGCAGCCGTAGGGCGGGAGGGCGAGATGAGCAGTTCTTC
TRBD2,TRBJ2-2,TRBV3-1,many,CASSLGLAGYTGELFF,TGTGCCAGCAGCCTCGGACTAGCGGGATATACCGGGGAGCTGTTTTTT
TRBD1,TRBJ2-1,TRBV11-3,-,CASRPTGMTNEQFF,TGTGCCAGCAGACCGACAGGGATGACCAATGAGCAGTTCTTC
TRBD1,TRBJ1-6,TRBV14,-,CASSQATGGAGRSPLHF,TGTGCCAGCAGCCAAGCTACAGGGGGCGCCGGGAGGTCACCCCTCCACTTT
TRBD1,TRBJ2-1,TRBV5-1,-,CASSPERTGYDEQFF,TGCGCCAGCAGCCCCGAAAGGACAGGCTACGATGAGCAGTTCTTC
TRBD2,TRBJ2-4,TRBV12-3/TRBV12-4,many,CASSSGTSGAGYIQYF,TGTGCCAGCAGTTCCGGGACTAGCGGGGCCGGATACATTCAGTACTTC
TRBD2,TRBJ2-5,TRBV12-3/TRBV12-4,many,CASAAERGAQETQYF,TGTGCCAGCGCTGCGGAGCGGGGGGCCCAAGAGACCCAGTACTTC
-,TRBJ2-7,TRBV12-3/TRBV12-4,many,CASSPISGGSYEQYF,TGTGCCAGCAGCCCGATTAGTGGCGGATCCTACGAGCAGTACTTC
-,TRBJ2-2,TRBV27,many,CASSSLGTGELFF,TGTGCCAGCAGTTCACTGGGCACCGGGGAGCTGTTTTTT
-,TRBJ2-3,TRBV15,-,CATSREPDTQYF,TGTGCCACCAGCAGAGAACCGGATACGCAGTATTTT